This T cell receptor beta chain came from a study of blood T cells in healthy people across ages. Isolation of PBMCs gave at least 7 million cells per sample. Trimming left V 4 bases short and J 0 bases short, with 14 bases between. The CDR3 loop spans 16 amino acids. The V gene's germline CDR1 is SEHNR and CDR2 FQNEAQ (reference sequence). Alongside a J-beta primer mix, a sample-barcoded 5' primer served in a second PCR lasting about 7 to 12 cycles. TCRdb re-called the 5' RACE reads with MiXCR, one entry per CDR3 protein. The repertoire holds about 630,000 distinct CDR3 sequences, with more than 20% as singletons.

The TCR sequence derives from a man in his 70s in good health. The material sequenced was blood. The chain couples TRBV7-9 to TRBJ2-3; D is perhaps TRBD2 (5 bases). The CDR3 DNA sequence: TGTGCCAGCAGCTCCTCCCTCCGGGATAGCACAGATACGCAGTATTTT. The encoded protein is CASSSSLRDSTDTQYF.